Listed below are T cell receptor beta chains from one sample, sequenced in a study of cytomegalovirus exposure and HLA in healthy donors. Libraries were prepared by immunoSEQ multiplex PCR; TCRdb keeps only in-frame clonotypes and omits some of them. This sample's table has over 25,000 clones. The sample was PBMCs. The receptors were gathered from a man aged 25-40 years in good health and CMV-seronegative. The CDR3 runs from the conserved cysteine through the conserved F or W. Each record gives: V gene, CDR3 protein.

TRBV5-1 CASSPGQVGVRYF
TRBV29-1 CSVTGGRSYGQYF
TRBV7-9 CASSPRTEETQYF
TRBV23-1 CASSHPLSAGQHNEQFF
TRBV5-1 CASSLTSGNEQFF
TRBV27 CASSLNRDRGQPQHF
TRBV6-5 CASSPEAGIYNEQFF
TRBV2 CASRDRAYEQYF
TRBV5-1 CASKAGESTGELFF
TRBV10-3 CAISEPGTGDEKLFF
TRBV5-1 CASTPGLAYLRGVDNEQFF
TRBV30 CAWTAGDYGYTF
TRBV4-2 CASSHALDRNTEAFF
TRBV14 CASSQLKQGLQYF
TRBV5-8 CASSLGSSEGDTQYF
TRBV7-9 CASAPDSHTEAFF
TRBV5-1 CASSLGGQGAVTEAFF
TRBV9 CASSVALAGGNYGYTF
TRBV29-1 CSAGGPSYEQYF
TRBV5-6 CASSFLASGGLYEQYF
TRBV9 CASSVGQGDQPQHF
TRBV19 CASSIRPGYEQYF
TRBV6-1 CANSWTVNTEAFF
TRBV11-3 CASSGQGNSPLHF
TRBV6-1 CASSEKQGGQPQHF
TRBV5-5 CASSLWDRSSYEQYF
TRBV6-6 CASSRDWGEMSEQFF